This T cell receptor (beta chain) was sequenced in a study of Graves' ophthalmopathy and Graves' hyperthyroidism. Looking at the study overall: Prior to any treatment, peripheral blood was collected at the time of initial diagnosis.

This clonotype was seen many times. Investigators amplified TCR beta CDR3 regions from RNA transcripts. HTBI-primed RT-PCR formed the first round, and a multiplex PCR formed the second. Using its own MiXCR run on the multiplex PCR reads, TCRdb lists one record per CDR3 protein. The repertoire consists of about 370,000 distinct CDR3 sequences, with around 20% occurring once and the leading ten covering more than 1.5%. The origin of this receptor is a woman under 30 with Graves' ophthalmopathy. Sequencing input: peripheral blood.

The CDR3 nucleotides are TGTGCCAGCAGTTTAGGAGGGATCTACCAAGAGACCCAGTACTTC. Its protein product is CASSLGGIYQETQYF. The J gene is TRBJ2-5, the V gene TRBV28; a possible D gene is TRBD2 (6 bases). With 2 bases removed from V and 0 bases from J, the gap between germline ends came to 10 bases. Per the germline V gene, CDR1 is MDHEN and CDR2 is SYDVKM. The CDR3 is 15 residues long.